The 9 T cell receptor beta chains in this list originate from one sample, sequenced in a study of siplizumab effects on memory and regulatory T cells. The data were produced by immunoSEQ multiplex PCR, yet TCRdb's version contains in-frame clones alone and is incomplete. Of roughly 68,000 clones in the sample, just over 95% are singletons; the top ten hold about 0.1%. Sequenced input: naive CD8+ T cells sorted from blood. The receptors come from a human donor in good health.

The rearrangement links TRBV19 to TRBJ2-3; 13 nucleotides align to TRBD2. The CDR3 loop spans 17 amino acids. V lost 3 bases and J lost 6; bases outside the gene matches: 9. Germline V gene sequence: CDR1 LNHDA, CDR2 SQIVND (reference sequence). This CDR3 is CASSMALAGGPGDTQYF. The CDR3 DNA sequence: TGTGCCAGTAGTATGGCACTAGCGGGGGGGCCTGGGGATACGCAGTATTTT. Using reference TRBV19 and TRBJ2-3 for the parts outside the CDR3, the full variable domain is DGGITQSPKYLFRKEGQNVTLSCEQNLNHDAMYWYRQDPGQGLRLIYYSQIVNDFQKGDIAEGYSVSREKKESFPLTVTSAQKNPTAFYLCASSMALAGGPGDTQYFGPGTRLTVL.

V is TRBV11-2 and J is TRBJ1-1, with D maybe TRBD1 (5 bases). Between the trimmed V and J ends, which lost 3 bases and 2 bases, there was a span of 13 bases. Germline assignment: CDR1 SGHAT and CDR2 FQNNGV. The CDR3 runs to 15 residues. Here the CDR3 reads CASSLDTGPNTEAFF. Written as DNA, the CDR3 is TGTGCCAGCAGCTTGGATACAGGTCCAAACACTGAAGCTTTCTTT. The full variable domain, completed using reference TRBV11-2 and TRBJ1-1, is EAGVAQSPRYKIIEKRQSVAFWCNPISGHATLYWYQQILGQGPKLLIQFQNNGVVDDSQLPKDRFSAERLKGVDSTLKIQPAKLEDSAVYLCASSLDTGPNTEAFFGQGTRLTVV.

As regards this clone: A read error may account for a junction end that differs from germline. V usage is TRBV6-1 and J usage is TRBJ1-1; maybe TRBD1 (5 bases). Looked up from germline, CDR1 is MNHNS and CDR2 is SASEGT. The CDR3 runs to 11 residues. The CDR3 is CASSQGTSDVF. The CDR3 nucleotides read TGTGCCAGCAGCCAAGGGACGTCGGACGTCTTT.

The chain carries TRBV5-6 and TRBJ1-2; D remains unclear. Germline-derived CDR1 and CDR2 are SGHDT and YYEEEE. With 0 bases removed from V and 4 bases from J, the gap between germline ends came to 16 bases. There are 16 residues in the CDR3. The CDR3 sequence is CASSLVGQPEGYGYTF. The CDR3 DNA is TGTGCCAGCAGCTTGGTCGGGCAGCCTGAAGGCTATGGCTACACCTTC.

J is TRBJ1-5 and V is TRBV27; no reliable D call. Trimming took off 1 base at V and 2 bases at J, with 18 bases between the two ends. Germline V gene sequence: CDR1 MNHEY, CDR2 SMNVEV (reference sequence). The CDR3 is made up of 18 amino acids. CDR3 region: CASSLYPPTPGGNQPQHF. The CDR3 DNA is TGTGCCAGCAGTTTATACCCCCCTACACCAGGCGGCAATCAGCCCCAGCATTTT.

This chain joins TRBV29-1 and TRBJ2-7; 9 bases agree with TRBD2. Per the germline V gene, CDR1 is SQVTM and CDR2 is ANQGSEA. The J segment lost 4 bases and the V segment lost 4 bases, leaving 5 bases of the junction unmatched. The CDR3 sequence is 13 residues long. This chain's CDR3 is CSVAPSGAYEQYF. Here the CDR3 DNA reads TGCAGCGTTGCACCTAGCGGGGCATACGAGCAGTACTTC.

The chain uses TRBV5-1 and TRBJ2-1; 14 bases agree with TRBD2. The CDR3 is made up of 17 amino acids. V lost 4 bases and J lost 4; bases outside the gene matches: 7. CDR1 is SGHRS and CDR2 is YFSETQ in the germline V gene. CDR3 DNA: TGCGCCAGCAGCACCCCGGGACTAGCGGGGGAATACAATGAGCAGTTCTTC. Amino acid sequence: CASSTPGLAGEYNEQFF.

The count of this clone is one. This chain connects TRBV5-1 to TRBJ1-1, with D unresolved. V lost 4 bases to trimming and J lost 3 bases, with 10 bases between them. The CDR3 contains 13 residues. The germline V gene encodes CDR1 SGHRS and CDR2 YFSETQ. The chain's CDR3 is CASSEWGDTEAFF. The CDR3 DNA sequence: TGCGCCAGCAGCGAATGGGGTGACACTGAAGCTTTCTTT.

The rearrangement joins TRBV10-1 to TRBJ1-1; 7 bases are a match to TRBD1. Losses at the gene ends were 6 bases for V and 1 base for J; bases not matched to a gene: 8. This CDR3 contains 15 residues. Germline V lookup: CDR1 WNHNN, CDR2 SYGVQD (reference sequence). CDR3 sequence reads: CASSGQVGTNTEAFF. The CDR3 DNA reads TGCGCCAGCAGCGGACAGGTCGGTACGAACACTGAAGCTTTCTTT.